Presented here are 27 T cell receptor beta chains from one specimen sequenced in a study of blood T cell repertoires in COVID-19. Profiling relied on immunoSEQ multiplex PCR, and the TCRdb table lists in-frame clones only, not all of them. The sample has 450,000 or so clones, 80% to 90% seen once. Specimen: peripheral blood. Source of these receptors: a man aged 18 to 35 with COVID-19, enrolled during active disease.

This clone was found once. The chain is built from TRBV5-1 and TRBJ1-1; perhaps TRBD1 as D (6 bases). Germline V lookup: CDR1 SGHRS, CDR2 YFSETQ. Between the trimmed V and J ends, which lost 0 bases and 1 base, there was a span of 13 bases. The CDR3 sequence is 16 residues long. In DNA form, the CDR3 reads TGCGCCAGCAGCTTGGACCTCGGGGGGCGGAACACTGAAGCTTTCTTT. It encodes CASSLDLGGRNTEAFF. Together with reference TRBV5-1 and TRBJ1-1, the CDR3 gives the full variable domain: KAGVTQTPRYLIKTRGQQVTLSCSPISGHRSVSWYQQTPGQGLQFLFEYFSETQRNKGNFPGRFSGRQFSNSRSEMNVSTLELGDSALYLCASSLDLGGRNTEAFFGQGTRLTVV.

The rearrangement links TRBV12-3 or TRBV12-4 to TRBJ1-2; no clear D gene. The CDR3 has 13 amino acids. Trimming removed 3 bases from V and 4 bases from J, with 9 bases in between. The CDR3 nucleotides are TGTGCCAGCAGTTTGCCAGGCATCTATGGCTACACCTTC. It yields the protein CASSLPGIYGYTF.

The chain has TRBV5-1 and TRBJ2-5; D not certain. The germline V and J ends were trimmed by 1 base and 7 bases, with 5 bases remaining between them. CDR3 size: 11 residues. Germline assignment: CDR1 SGHRS and CDR2 YFSETQ. CDR3 sequence: CASSLYGTQYF. The CDR3 DNA follows: TGCGCCAGCAGCTTGTACGGGACCCAGTACTTC.

This chain joins TRBV6-5 and TRBJ2-5; 7 bases map to TRBD1. From germline, CDR1 is MNHEY and CDR2 SVGAGI. CDR3 length equals 14 residues. V lost 0 bases to trimming and J lost 5 bases; unmatched junction nucleotides: 3. The CDR3 here is CASSYSEQGETQYF. For the CDR3, the DNA is TGTGCCAGCAGTTACTCCGAACAGGGGGAGACCCAGTACTTC.

There are a few counts of this clone. The rearrangement joins TRBV27 to TRBJ2-7; 7 bases fit TRBD2. Per the germline V gene, CDR1 is MNHEY and CDR2 is SMNVEV (reference sequence). The length of the CDR3 is 13 residues. V gave up 7 bases and J gave up 0 bases; unmatched junction bases: 3. The CDR3 loop reads CASKRTSSYEQYF. The CDR3 DNA sequence: TGTGCCAGCAAACGGACTAGCTCCTACGAGCAGTACTTC.

This CDR3 reads CSVDRLEGTYEQYF. The CDR3 DNA reads TGCAGCGTTGATAGATTGGAGGGGACCTACGAGCAGTACTTC. The chain is built from TRBV29-1 and TRBJ2-7; maybe TRBD2 (6 bases). From germline, CDR1 is SQVTM and CDR2 ANQGSEA. The CDR3 is made up of 14 amino acids. Trimming shortened V by 3 bases and J by 2 bases, and 14 bases separated the two germline ends.

CDR3 residues: CASKIRESNTIYF. As DNA, the CDR3 is TGCGCCAGCAAGATCCGGGAGAGTAACACCATATATTTT. The rearrangement links TRBV10-2 to TRBJ1-3; D not resolved. Germline V gives CDR1 WSHSY, CDR2 SAAADI. Trimming cost V 7 bases and J 7 bases, with 14 bases left between them. The length of the CDR3 is 13 residues.

This chain links TRBV19 with TRBJ2-1, with 8 bases aligning to TRBD2. This CDR3 has 12 residues. CDR1 LNHDA and CDR2 SQIVND come from the germline V gene (reference sequence). The V gene end was trimmed by 8 bases and the J gene end by 9 bases; junction bases not matched to a gene: 6. The CDR3 sequence is CASGLALGEQFF. The CDR3 nucleotides read TGTGCCAGTGGACTAGCTTTAGGTGAGCAGTTCTTC.

The chain combines TRBV5-1 with TRBJ1-3; 7 nucleotides agree with TRBD1. The V segment lost 2 bases and the J segment 0 bases; nucleotides outside the gene matches: 2. The length of the CDR3 is 15 residues. The germline gives CDR1 SGHRS, CDR2 YFSETQ. This CDR3 reads CASSFGTDSGNTIYF. In DNA, the CDR3 is TGCGCCAGCAGCTTCGGGACAGACTCTGGAAACACCATATATTTT.

The gene calls are TRBV27 and TRBJ1-1, with 7 bases aligning to TRBD1. Germline-derived CDR1 and CDR2 are MNHEY and SMNVEV (reference sequence). V was pared by 9 bases and J by 4 bases, with 5 bases of the junction left unmatched. The CDR3 loop spans 12 amino acids. Here the CDR3 DNA reads TGTGCCAGTCGGAACAGGGGCACTGAAGCTTTCTTT. As protein: CASRNRGTEAFF.

V gene TRBV28 combines with J gene TRBJ1-1, with D unclear. Germline CDR1 is MDHEN and CDR2 is SYDVKM. V was shortened by 4 bases and J by 6 bases, with 6 bases between the two germline ends. The CDR3 is 11 amino acids. The DNA for the CDR3 is TGTGCCAGCAGTTATAGAGCTGAAGCTTTCTTT. Amino acids: CASSYRAEAFF.

In DNA, the CDR3 is TGTGCCAGCAGCAAACCTGGGGCCCTCCCGGGGGGGGAGACCCAGTACTTC. This codes for CASSKPGALPGGETQYF. J is TRBJ2-5 and V is TRBV21-1; TRBD2, the D gene given by the table, was not confirmed from the DNA. TRBV21-1 is an annotated pseudogene. The CDR3 length is 17 residues.

V usage is TRBV2 and J usage is TRBJ1-4, with TRBD1 as a possible D gene (5 bases). The CDR3 totals 11 residues. V was shortened by 4 bases and J by 14 bases, with 11 bases between the two germline ends. Germline loops: CDR1 SNHLY, CDR2 FYNNEI. CDR3 amino acids: CASSVRTSLFF. Here the CDR3 DNA reads TGTGCCAGCAGTGTCCGGACATCTCTGTTTTTT.

In the case of this clone: The sample contains more than one DNA sequence encoding this CDR3. V gene TRBV24-1 combines with J gene TRBJ1-2; weak D call: TRBD1 (6 bases). V lost 1 base and J 8 bases, leaving 7 bases between the germline ends. In germline, CDR1 is KGHDR, CDR2 SFDVKD. The CDR3 loop spans 12 amino acids. This CDR3 is CATSDLRGGYTF. CDR3 sequence (DNA): TGTGCCACCAGTGATTTAAGGGGGGGCTACACCTTC.

V usage is TRBV2 and J usage is TRBJ1-6; 7 nucleotides match TRBD1. J lost 4 bases, V lost 7 bases, and 4 bases had no gene match. The CDR3 contains 14 residues. Germline-derived CDR1 and CDR2 are SNHLY and FYNNEI. The CDR3: CASTRGEYNSPLHF. In DNA, the CDR3 is TGTGCCAGCACCAGGGGGGAATATAATTCACCCCTCCACTTT.

This clone showed up just once. Other DNA variants within this sample encode the same CDR3. The chain combines TRBV6-5 with TRBJ2-7; the D gene is possibly TRBD2 (6 bases). Germline lookup yields CDR1 MNHEY and CDR2 SVGAGI. V lost 6 bases and J lost 0, with 9 bases in between. The CDR3 has 13 amino acids. This chain's CDR3 is CASRVGSSYEQYF. The CDR3 bases are TGTGCCAGCAGAGTCGGGAGCTCCTACGAGCAGTACTTC.

This clone was found once. This chain links TRBV3-1 (or the pseudogene TRBV3-2) with TRBJ1-1, with D hard to call. This CDR3 has 14 residues. Germline CDR1 is LGHDT and CDR2 is YNNKEL (reference sequence). V gave up 0 bases and J gave up 3 bases, with 8 bases separating them. The CDR3 region has the DNA TGTGCCAGCAGCCAAGATAACAGATACACTGAAGCTTTCTTT. It encodes CASSQDNRYTEAFF.

This clone was found once. The rearrangement uses TRBV6-6 and TRBJ1-2; D remains ambiguous. CDR1 and CDR2 (germline): MNHNY, SVGAGI (reference sequence). The CDR3 contains 14 residues. V was trimmed by 5 bases and J by 4 bases, leaving 14 bases between them. This CDR3 reads CASSPDDSLYGYTF. CDR3 nucleotides: TGTGCCAGCAGTCCCGATGACTCCCTCTATGGCTACACCTTC.

The CDR3 reads CASSRPLGRRSYEQYF. The CDR3 coding sequence is TGTGCCAGCAGTCGCCCGCTCGGGAGGCGCTCCTACGAGCAGTACTTC. The chain uses TRBV28 and TRBJ2-7; 7 nucleotides agree with TRBD2. The length of the CDR3 is 16 residues. Germline CDR1 reads MDHEN; CDR2 reads SYDVKM. J was trimmed by 0 bases and V by 5 bases; bases with no gene match: 10.

The count of this clone is one. The chain has TRBV15 and TRBJ1-6; perhaps TRBD1 as D (5 bases). V was cut by 0 bases and J by 1 base, with 10 bases left in between. The CDR3 loop spans 17 amino acids. The germline V gene encodes CDR1 LNHNV and CDR2 YYDKDF (reference sequence). For the CDR3, the DNA is TGTGCCACCAGCAGAGAATTTTCAGGGTCCTATAATTCACCCCTCCACTTT. Translated, it gives CATSREFSGSYNSPLHF.

The J gene is TRBJ2-5, the V gene TRBV30, with D unresolved. CDR3 size: 14 residues. Per germline, CDR1 GTSNPN and CDR2 SVGIG (reference sequence). Trimming pared 0 bases from V and 1 base from J, leaving 9 bases between. Written as DNA, the CDR3 is TGTGCCTGGAGTGTAAACTATCTCCAAGAGACCCAGTACTTC. Translating gives CAWSVNYLQETQYF. Variable domain in full (rest from reference TRBV30 and TRBJ2-5): SQTIHQWPATLVQPVGSPLSLECTVEGTSNPNLYWYRQAAGRGLQLLFYSVGIGQISSEVPQNLSASRPQDRQFILSSKKLLLSDSGFYLCAWSVNYLQETQYFGPGTRLLVL.

V and J are TRBV27 and TRBJ2-2; D gene unclear. V dropped 1 base and J dropped 5 bases, with 20 bases sitting between them. This CDR3 comprises 18 residues. Germline-derived CDR1 and CDR2 are MNHEY and SMNVEV (reference sequence). Written as DNA, the CDR3 is TGTGCCAGCAGTTTATGCCGGCCTCCAGGAAGACGAACCGGGGAGCTGTTTTTT. It yields the protein CASSLCRPPGRRTGELFF.

This clone occurred once. The gene calls are TRBV2 and TRBJ1-5; TRBD1 aligns across 7 bases. J was trimmed by 2 bases and V by 5 bases; bases with no gene match: 6. Per germline, CDR1 SNHLY and CDR2 FYNNEI. This CDR3 has 15 residues. The CDR3 nucleotides read TGTGCCAGCAGTTCACAGGGGACTGGCAATCAGCCCCAGCATTTT. Encoded protein: CASSSQGTGNQPQHF.

V usage is TRBV2 and J usage is TRBJ2-7; maybe TRBD1 (6 bases). V was pared by 2 bases and J by 3 bases, with 26 bases between. The CDR3 is 19 residues long. CDR1 and CDR2 from the germline V gene are SNHLY and FYNNEI. The CDR3 sequence: CASSEKGVGTGLRDYEQYF. In DNA, the CDR3 is TGTGCCAGCAGTGAAAAGGGGGTTGGCACCGGTTTAAGAGACTACGAGCAGTACTTC.

The V and J genes are TRBV3-1 (or the pseudogene TRBV3-2) and TRBJ2-3; 9 positions agree with TRBD2. After removal of 2 bases from V and 2 bases from J, the junction contained 8 bases not matched to a gene. Germline V gene lookup returns CDR1 LGHDT and CDR2 YNNKEL (reference sequence). The CDR3 covers 17 residues. The CDR3 protein is CASSQQALAGYTDTQYF. The CDR3 coding sequence is TGTGCCAGCAGCCAACAGGCACTAGCGGGCTACACAGATACGCAGTATTTT.

The chain carries TRBV9 and TRBJ2-7; tentatively, D is TRBD1 (5 bases). The CDR3 consists of 15 residues. The germline V gene encodes CDR1 SGDLS and CDR2 YYNGEE. With 0 bases removed from V and 0 bases from J, the gap between germline ends came to 10 bases. The CDR3 protein is CASSVDRGLSYEQYF. As DNA, the CDR3 is TGTGCCAGCAGCGTAGATAGGGGCCTCTCCTACGAGCAGTACTTC.

This chain uses TRBV19 with TRBJ2-3, with 11 positions matching TRBD2. From germline, CDR1 is LNHDA and CDR2 SQIVND (reference sequence). The CDR3 length is 16 residues. Trimming cost V 5 bases and J 8 bases; bases outside gene matches: 12. This CDR3 is CASSQYTSGGNVTQYF. DNA for the CDR3: TGTGCCAGTAGTCAATACACTAGCGGGGGCAATGTTACGCAGTATTTT. The full variable domain, in which reference TRBV19 and TRBJ2-3 provide the parts outside the CDR3, is DGGITQSPKYLFRKEGQNVTLSCEQNLNHDAMYWYRQDPGQGLRLIYYSQIVNDFQKGDIAEGYSVSREKKESFPLTVTSAQKNPTAFYLCASSQYTSGGNVTQYFGPGTRLTVL.